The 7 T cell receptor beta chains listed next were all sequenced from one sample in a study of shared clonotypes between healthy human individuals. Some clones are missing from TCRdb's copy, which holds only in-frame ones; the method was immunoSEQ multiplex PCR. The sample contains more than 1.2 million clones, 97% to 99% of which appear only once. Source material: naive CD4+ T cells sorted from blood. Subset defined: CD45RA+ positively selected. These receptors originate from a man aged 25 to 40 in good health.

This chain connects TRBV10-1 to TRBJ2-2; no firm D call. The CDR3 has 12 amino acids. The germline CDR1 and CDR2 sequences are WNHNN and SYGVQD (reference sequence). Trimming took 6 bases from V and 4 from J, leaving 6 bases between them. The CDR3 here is CASSAITGELFF. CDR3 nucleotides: TGCGCCAGCAGCGCGATCACCGGGGAGCTGTTTTTT.

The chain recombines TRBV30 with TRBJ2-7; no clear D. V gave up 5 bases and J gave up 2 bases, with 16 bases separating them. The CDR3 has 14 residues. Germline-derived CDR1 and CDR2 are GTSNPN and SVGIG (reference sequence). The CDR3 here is CAWVNPEKTYEQYF. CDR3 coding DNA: TGTGCCTGGGTAAACCCGGAGAAAACCTACGAGCAGTACTTC.

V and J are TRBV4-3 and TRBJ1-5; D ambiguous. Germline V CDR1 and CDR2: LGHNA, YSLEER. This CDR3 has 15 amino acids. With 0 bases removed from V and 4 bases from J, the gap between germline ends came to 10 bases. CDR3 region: CASSQDIHNNQPQHF. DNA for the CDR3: TGCGCCAGCAGCCAAGATATCCATAATAATCAGCCCCAGCATTTT.

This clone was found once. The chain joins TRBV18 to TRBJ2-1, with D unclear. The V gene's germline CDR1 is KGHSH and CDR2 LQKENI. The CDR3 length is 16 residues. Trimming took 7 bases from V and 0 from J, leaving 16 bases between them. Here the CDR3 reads CASYKGSPSSYNEQFF. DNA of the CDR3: TGTGCCAGCTATAAGGGTTCGCCAAGCTCCTACAATGAGCAGTTCTTC.

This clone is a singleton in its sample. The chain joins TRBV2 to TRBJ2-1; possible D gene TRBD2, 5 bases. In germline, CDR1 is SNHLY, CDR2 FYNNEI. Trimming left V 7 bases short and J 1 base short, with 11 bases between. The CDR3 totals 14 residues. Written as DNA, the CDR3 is TGTGCCAGCAAAGGGAGCGGATCCTACAATGAGCAGTTCTTC. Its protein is CASKGSGSYNEQFF.

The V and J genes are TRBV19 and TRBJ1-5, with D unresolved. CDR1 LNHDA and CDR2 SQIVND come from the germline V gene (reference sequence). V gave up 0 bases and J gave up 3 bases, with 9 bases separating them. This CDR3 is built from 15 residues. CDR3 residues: CASSIDRADNQPQHF. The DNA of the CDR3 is TGTGCCAGTAGTATAGATCGGGCAGACAATCAGCCCCAGCATTTT.

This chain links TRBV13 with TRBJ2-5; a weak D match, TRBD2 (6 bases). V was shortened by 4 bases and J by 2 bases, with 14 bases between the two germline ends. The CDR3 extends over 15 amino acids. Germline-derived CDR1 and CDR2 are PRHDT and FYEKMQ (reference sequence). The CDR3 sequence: CASSYRRDSQETQYF. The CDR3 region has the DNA TGTGCCAGCAGCTACCGACGGGACTCACAAGAGACCCAGTACTTC.